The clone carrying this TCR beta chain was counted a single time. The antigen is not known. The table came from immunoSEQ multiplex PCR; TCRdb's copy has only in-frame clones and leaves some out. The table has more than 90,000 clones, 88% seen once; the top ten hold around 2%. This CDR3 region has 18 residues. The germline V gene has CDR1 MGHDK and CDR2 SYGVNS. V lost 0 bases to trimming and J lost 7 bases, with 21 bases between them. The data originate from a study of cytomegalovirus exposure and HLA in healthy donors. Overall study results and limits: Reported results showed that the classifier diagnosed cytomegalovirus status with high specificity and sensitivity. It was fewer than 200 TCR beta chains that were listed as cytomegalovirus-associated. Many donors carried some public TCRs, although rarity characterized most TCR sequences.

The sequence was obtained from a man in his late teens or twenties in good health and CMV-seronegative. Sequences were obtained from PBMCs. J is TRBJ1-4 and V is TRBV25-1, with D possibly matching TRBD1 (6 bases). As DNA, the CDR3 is TGTGCCAGCAGTGAATATTGGCAGGGGCCCATCGAGGTTGAAAAACTGTTTTTT. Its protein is CASSEYWQGPIEVEKLFF.